This entry concerns a single T cell receptor beta chain. The data are from a study of blood T cell repertoires in COVID-19. Using immunoSEQ multiplex PCR, the repertoire was profiled, and TCRdb retains in-frame clones only, with some absent. The top ten hold 1.5% to 2% of the sample, which has hundreds of thousands of clones, under 90% seen once. J lost 2 bases, V lost 5 bases, and 4 bases had no gene match. This CDR3 comprises 14 residues. Germline CDR1 reads SGHVS; CDR2 reads FQNEAQ. The participants were between roughly 18 and 89 years old and came from under 25 US areas. Cohorts were determined from participant-reported clinical history.

The TCR was taken from a man aged 40-50 years who had recovered from COVID-19. Sequencing was carried out using PBMCs or T cells enriched from blood (not recorded which). This chain connects TRBV7-8 to TRBJ1-2; the match to TRBD1 covers 8 bases. CDR3 nucleotides: TGTGCCAGCAGCCTCCGGACAGGGAACTATGGCTACACCTTC. Translating it yields CASSLRTGNYGYTF. Full variable domain (remainder filled in from reference TRBV7-8 and TRBJ1-2): GAGVSQSPRYKVAKRGQDVALRCDPISGHVSLFWYQQALGQGPEFLTYFQNEAQLDKSGLPSDRFFAERPEGSVSTLKIQRTQQEDSAVYLCASSLRTGNYGYTFGSGTRLTVV.